The rows below give T cell receptor beta chains drawn from one sample of a study of shared clonotypes between healthy human individuals. The data were produced by immunoSEQ multiplex PCR, yet TCRdb's version contains in-frame clones alone and is incomplete. Here the sample spans approximately 2,300,000 clones, about 90% being singletons. The sample consisted of naive CD4+ T cells from PBMCs. The receptors stem from a man younger than 35 in good health. Some clones in this sample may be carry-over from other donors' samples. Both conserved end residues are part of each CDR3. A D gene is named only where the DNA matches it firmly. Size tells how often a clone was seen (once, few, many) or the class of an expanded clone, and some rows leave it out.

J: TRBJ1-2; D: -; V: TRBV7-2; size: -; CDR3: CASSSLRGAGYTF; DNA: TGTGCCAGCAGCTCCCTGCGGGGCGCTGGCTACACCTTC
J: TRBJ1-2; D: TRBD1; V: TRBV5-1; size: -; CDR3: CASSPLGQGAPFSGYTF; DNA: TGCGCCAGCAGCCCATTAGGACAGGGGGCCCCGTTTAGTGGCTACACCTTC
J: TRBJ1-1; D: -; V: TRBV19; size: few; CDR3: CASSINTAAAFF; DNA: TGTGCCAGTAGTATAAACACAGCTGCGGCTTTCTTT
J: TRBJ2-7; D: -; V: TRBV6-1; size: -; CDR3: CASSSRPIEQYF; DNA: TGTGCCAGCAGCTCCCGGCCCATCGAGCAGTACTTC
J: TRBJ2-5; D: -; V: TRBV7-2; size: -; CDR3: CASSLVRADQETQYF; DNA: TGTGCCAGCAGCTTAGTGAGAGCGGACCAAGAGACCCAGTACTTC
J: TRBJ1-1; D: -; V: TRBV12-5; size: -; CDR3: CASAKRLGDTEAFF; DNA: TGTGCTAGTGCCAAAAGGCTCGGGGACACTGAAGCTTTCTTT
J: TRBJ2-3; D: TRBD1; V: TRBV7-6; size: -; CDR3: CASSPGQASTDTQYF; DNA: TGTGCCAGCAGCCCCGGACAGGCTAGCACAGATACGCAGTATTTT
J: TRBJ2-5; D: TRBD1; V: TRBV6-1; size: -; CDR3: CASRNRGRSETQYF; DNA: TGTGCCAGCAGAAACAGGGGGCGAAGTGAGACCCAGTACTTC
J: TRBJ1-2; D: -; V: TRBV6-1; size: once; CDR3: CASRDQYYGYTF; DNA: TGTGCCAGCCGCGACCAATACTATGGCTACACCTTC
J: TRBJ2-1; D: -; V: TRBV7-3; size: -; CDR3: CASRIPGGVATKTFDEQFF; DNA: TGTGCCAGCAGGATCCCCGGGGGTGTCGCGACTAAGACATTCGATGAGCAGTTCTTC
J: TRBJ2-3; D: -; V: TRBV10-1; size: -; CDR3: CASSQGHPGADTQYF; DNA: TGCGCCAGCAGCCAAGGACACCCGGGGGCAGATACGCAGTATTTT
J: TRBJ2-7; D: -; V: TRBV2; size: -; CDR3: CATSRTYEQYF; DNA: TGTGCCACCTCAAGGACCTACGAGCAGTACTTC
J: TRBJ2-2; D: TRBD1; V: TRBV7-9; size: -; CDR3: CASSVSRGPNTGELFF; DNA: TGTGCCAGCAGCGTAAGCAGGGGGCCGAACACCGGGGAGCTGTTTTTT
J: TRBJ2-7; D: -; V: TRBV28; size: -; CDR3: CASSTAGTSPVEQYF; DNA: TGTGCCAGCAGTACTGCCGGGACAAGTCCTGTCGAGCAGTACTTC
J: TRBJ2-7; D: TRBD1; V: TRBV4-1; size: -; CDR3: CASSHNRQGAPGEQYF; DNA: TGCGCCAGCAGCCACAACCGACAGGGGGCGCCGGGGGAGCAGTACTTC
J: TRBJ2-5; D: TRBD2; V: TRBV7-7; size: -; CDR3: CASSSIAGEETQYF; DNA: TGTGCCAGCAGCTCTATAGCGGGAGAGGAGACCCAGTACTTC
J: TRBJ2-7; D: TRBD1; V: TRBV6-5; size: once; CDR3: CASSYSSTGAGYEQYF; DNA: TGTGCCAGCAGTTACTCCTCGACAGGGGCGGGGTACGAGCAGTACTTC
J: TRBJ2-2; D: -; V: TRBV29-1; size: -; CDR3: CSFRDGGTGELFF; DNA: TGCAGCTTCCGGGACGGGGGCACCGGGGAGCTGTTTTTT
J: TRBJ1-2; D: -; V: TRBV30; size: -; CDR3: CAWSVDFRDTDGYTF; DNA: TGTGCCTGGAGTGTTGACTTCCGGGACACGGATGGCTACACCTTC
J: TRBJ2-2; D: TRBD1; V: TRBV9; size: -; CDR3: CASSSTSGTGNTGELFF; DNA: TGTGCCAGCAGCTCCACTTCCGGGACAGGAAACACCGGGGAGCTGTTTTTT
J: TRBJ1-2; D: -; V: TRBV25-1; size: -; CDR3: CASSEFDLVGSGYTF; DNA: TGTGCCAGCAGTGAATTCGATCTGGTAGGGTCTGGCTACACCTTC
J: TRBJ1-2; D: -; V: TRBV5-6; size: -; CDR3: CASSLNRRDYGYTF; DNA: TGTGCCAGCAGCTTGAACCGCAGGGACTATGGCTACACCTTC
J: TRBJ1-1; D: -; V: TRBV19; size: -; CDR3: CATATQTAAFF; DNA: TGTGCCACGGCGACCCAGACTGCGGCTTTCTTT
J: TRBJ1-4; D: TRBD1; V: TRBV5-4; size: -; CDR3: CASSSDRVYEKLFF; DNA: TGTGCCAGCAGCTCAGACAGGGTATATGAAAAACTGTTTTTT
J: TRBJ1-1; D: -; V: TRBV29-1; size: -; CDR3: CSGGTLNSNTEAFF; DNA: TGCAGCGGGGGGACCCTTAATTCGAACACTGAAGCTTTCTTT
J: TRBJ2-1; D: -; V: TRBV29-1; size: -; CDR3: CSVEQDSYNEQFF; DNA: TGCAGCGTTGAACAGGACAGTTACAATGAGCAGTTCTTC
J: TRBJ1-2; D: -; V: TRBV6-5; size: -; CDR3: CASSYKVYSYGYTF; DNA: TGTGCCAGCAGTTACAAGGTCTACTCGTATGGCTACACCTTC
J: TRBJ2-7; D: TRBD2; V: TRBV30; size: -; CDR3: CAWSVSGGGYEQYF; DNA: TGTGCCTGGAGTGTTAGCGGGGGCGGCTACGAGCAGTACTTC